A selection of T cell receptor beta chains follows, all from one sample in a study of T cell responses to AZD1222 COVID-19 vaccine. Clones were sequenced by immunoSEQ multiplex PCR, and TCRdb holds only the in-frame ones, with some missing. The sample includes about 110,000 clones, more than 90% of them seen just once. Sequenced material: peripheral blood, taken on day 0 of AZD1222 vaccination. The receptors originated from an adult in good health. Both conserved end residues are part of each CDR3. The D gene is left open where the match is weak. Where a row states a size, it is once, few, many or the class of an expanded clone; other rows omit it.

v_gene	abundance	j_gene	len	d_gene	CDR3nt	CDR3aa
TRBV11-3	.	TRBJ1-2	15	.	TGTGCCAGCAGTTCTAGGACAGCCCCGCGCCGGGGCTACACCTTC	CASSSRTAPRRGYTF
TRBV5-8	.	TRBJ2-5	15	TRBD1	TGTGCCAGCAGCTCCGGACAGGGGGCGCGTGAGACCCAGTACTTC	CASSSGQGARETQYF
TRBV5-1	.	TRBJ1-1	12	.	TGCGCCAGCAGCTTGGTGAACACTGAAGCTTTCTTT	CASSLVNTEAFF
TRBV9	.	TRBJ2-7	16	TRBD2	TGTGCCAGCAGCGTGCCTGAGGAGCGGGGACTCTACGAGCAGTACTTC	CASSVPEERGLYEQYF
TRBV19	.	TRBJ1-2	15	TRBD1	TGTGCCAGTAGTCCCCGGACAGGCACACGCTATGGCTACACCTTC	CASSPRTGTRYGYTF
TRBV7-9	.	TRBJ2-7	15	.	TGTGCCAGCAGCTACGGTGGGGGGAGCTCCTACGAGCAGTACTTC	CASSYGGGSSYEQYF
TRBV7-3	.	TRBJ2-6	13	.	TGTGCCAGCAGCCCCTCTGGGGCCAACGTCCTGACTTTC	CASSPSGANVLTF
TRBV7-2	once	TRBJ2-7	17	.	TGTGCCAGCAGCTTAGGGGTCGGGAACAGGAAATCCTACGAGCAGTACTTC	CASSLGVGNRKSYEQYF
TRBV6-2/TRBV6-3	.	TRBJ2-7	16	TRBD1	TGTGCCAGCAGTTACCCGAGTCCCGGGACAGGGGGCGAGCAGTACTTC	CASSYPSPGTGGEQYF
TRBV10-3	.	TRBJ2-1	13	.	TGTGCCATCAGTGAGCGGGAGTACAATGAGCAGTTCTTC	CAISEREYNEQFF
TRBV18	once	TRBJ1-5	14	.	TGTGCCAGCTCACCACAGAAAAGCAATCAGCCCCAGCATTTT	CASSPQKSNQPQHF
TRBV19	few	TRBJ2-2	14	.	TGTGCCAGTTGGGGCAGACCGAACACCGGGGAGCTGTTTTTT	CASWGRPNTGELFF
TRBV5-1	.	TRBJ1-2	13	TRBD1	TGCGCCAGCCGGACAGGGGATAACTATGGCTACACCTTC	CASRTGDNYGYTF
TRBV7-3	.	TRBJ2-1	16	.	TGTGCCAGCAGCTTAAGGGGCAGGGACTCCTACAATGAGCAGTTCTTC	CASSLRGRDSYNEQFF
TRBV4-1	.	TRBJ1-2	15	.	TGCGCCAGCAGCCAAGATCACGGGACGAACTATGGCTACACCTTC	CASSQDHGTNYGYTF
TRBV5-1	.	TRBJ1-1	13	.	TGCGCCAGCAGCTTGATGGGTAACACTGAAGCTTTCTTT	CASSLMGNTEAFF
TRBV6-2/TRBV6-3	.	TRBJ2-7	15	.	TGTGCCAGCAGTGATGATGGGCGACCCACCTACGAGCAGTACTTC	CASSDDGRPTYEQYF
TRBV5-4	.	TRBJ2-1	13	.	TGTGCCAGCAGCTTGGGCAGGGACGGTGAGCAGTTCTTC	CASSLGRDGEQFF
TRBV30	.	TRBJ2-2	13	.	TGTGCCTGGAGTCCGGGGAACACCGGGGAGCTGTTTTTT	CAWSPGNTGELFF
TRBV6-2/TRBV6-3	.	TRBJ1-5	14	.	TGTGCCAGCAGTACTCGGACAGATAATCAGCCCCAGCATTTT	CASSTRTDNQPQHF